The source of this T cell receptor beta chain is a study of tumor-infiltrating lymphocytes in primary liver carcinoma. Looking at the study overall: Stage T1-T3 N0M0 and a size of roughly 4 to 10 cm characterized the tumors.

Priming with a constant-region primer yielded TCR beta cDNA from around 0.45 ug total RNA. Modified slightly, ARM-PCR produced TCR beta libraries over three nested multiplex PCR rounds. The first two PCR rounds used TRBV1-TRBV30 primers with a Cbeta primer, roughly 10 cycles each. MiXCR, applied by TCRdb to the multiplex PCR reads, yields one record per CDR3 protein. The table has about 66,000 distinct CDR3 sequences, about two thirds seen once. As for this clonotype: What it recognizes is unknown. The CDR3 carries no conserved terminal phenylalanine or tryptophan, so it likely arises from a read error. The DNA is omitted, as the CDR3 cannot be located on it reliably, and the CDR3 follows TCRdb's listing.

Total RNA and DNA came together from roughly 20-30 mg of bulk tissue without cell sorting. Researchers took samples from five separate regions of each tumor. Germline V gene data show CDR1 as SGHNT and CDR2 as YYREEE (reference sequence). The CDR3 is 15 amino acids in total, end residues counted. Overall study findings and caveats: Found in all five tumor regions were only about 8-25% of top clones. Paired tumor-adjacent and tumor-blood samples overlapped less than tumor region pairs did.

The receptor was isolated from a man aged 35 to 55 with primary liver carcinoma and hepatitis B virus infection. Material: liver tumor tissue from sampling region 4. Subset defined: tumor region T4, right-lateral pole. The V call is TRBV5-4, the J call TRBJ2-2; the table's D call, TRBD1, has no DNA check behind it. The CDR3 region is CASSPINRLDGELLL.